The clone carrying this T cell receptor (beta chain) showed up just once. The ends were cut back, 3 bases at V and 4 bases at J, with 16 bases in the middle. The CDR3 loop spans 16 amino acids. The V gene's germline CDR1 is PRHDT and CDR2 FYEKMQ (reference sequence). This sample stems from a study of control samples from healthy donors and cancer patients. The protocol was immunoSEQ multiplex PCR, while the TCRdb copy is restricted to in-frame clones and leaves out a portion. The top ten clones hold roughly 6% of a sample with 75,000 to 100,000 clones, 85% to 90% of them seen once. The chain is built from TRBV13 and TRBJ1-5, with a possible D match to TRBD1 (5 bases). The sequence was collected from a man aged 45-65 years in good health. Sample: blood. The CDR3 spells CASSFERGFNNQPQHF. In DNA form, the CDR3 reads TGTGCCAGCAGCTTTGAAAGGGGATTTAATAATCAGCCCCAGCATTTT.